This record covers a single TCR beta chain. This record belongs to a study of response to subunit inactivated influenza vaccine. The CDR3 sequence is 15 residues long. Looked up from germline, CDR1 is MNHEY and CDR2 is SMNVEV (reference sequence). V lost 3 bases, J lost 2 bases, and 2 bases stayed unmatched. TCRdb re-derived calls from the RT-PCR reads in MiXCR, one entry per CDR3 protein. The top ten hold 10% to 13% of the sample, which has roughly 790,000 distinct CDR3 sequences, 21% seen once. Here the sequenced sample was PBMCs from blood, taken 4 to 6 days after vaccination. The rearrangement links TRBV27 to TRBJ2-7; 12 bases line up with TRBD2. The source of this sequence is a man aged 50 to 60 who received an inactivated influenza vaccine. The CDR3, as DNA: TGTGCCAGCAGTTTCCGACTAGCGGGAGCCTACGAGCAGTACTTC. This gives the protein CASSFRLAGAYEQYF.